This T cell receptor beta chain was recovered during a study of shared clonotypes between healthy human individuals. In the study overall: The donors, two women and a few men, were aged 18 to 49. Three plates each covered CD4 naive and memory; CD8 naive two, CD8 memory one.

Study outcomes and limitations: Memory subsets had estimated richness that was generally smaller than that of naive subsets.

Trimming cost V 1 base and J 2 bases, with 15 bases left between them. Per germline, CDR1 SGHDN and CDR2 FVKESK. CDR3 length: 16 amino acids. Regarding this clone: The antigen is unknown.

The input for sorted-subset replicate PCRs was approximately 200 ng DNA, some 28,000 T cell genomes. Sequenced by immunoSEQ multiplex PCR; TCRdb stores in-frame clones only, minus some. This sample has 2 million to 3 million clones, with approximately 94% found just once. The sample taken for sequencing was naive CD4+ T cells from PBMCs. Noted subset: CD45RA+ positively selected. This receptor was obtained from a man between 18 and 35 years old in good health. Some clones in this sample may be carry-over from other donors' samples. The chain employs TRBV14 and TRBJ2-7; D perhaps matches TRBD1 (6 bases). The CDR3 reads CASSQGGRGLTYEQYF. In DNA, the CDR3 is TGTGCCAGCAGCCAAGGAGGCAGGGGCCTTACCTACGAGCAGTACTTC.